This TCR beta chain was captured in a study of blood T cell repertoires in COVID-19. Across the study: Sample material is recorded as cDNA or gDNA derived from T cells, B-cell-depleted T cells, or PBMCs.

This clone was seen just once. Per the original data handling: Reference gene primer amplification gave estimated nucleated cell counts. TCRdb's copy holds only in-frame clones and misses some; the assay was immunoSEQ multiplex PCR. That table supplies the V and J calls and clone size; D and trimming were determined from the DNA. The sample has approximately 250,000 clones, 85% seen once. Seattle enrolled patients during active infection and tracked them longitudinally. V shed 7 bases and J 6 bases; nucleotides not matched to a gene: 2. This CDR3 is 12 amino acids long. From germline, CDR1 is LNHDA and CDR2 SQIVND (reference sequence).

The clonotype comes from a man aged 50-60 years with COVID-19, enrolled during active disease. Material: peripheral blood. The chain uses TRBV19 and TRBJ2-2, with 7 bases fitting TRBD1. The CDR3 DNA reads as TGTGCCAGTACCACAGGGGCCGGGGAGCTGTTTTTT. It is translated as CASTTGAGELFF.